Sequencing of this T cell receptor (beta chain) was carried out in a study of shared clonotypes between healthy human individuals. TCRdb's table, derived via immunoSEQ multiplex PCR, lists solely in-frame clones and lacks some. The sample holds about 2.4 million clones; 93% are singletons and the top ten take 0.36%. V lost 6 bases to trimming and J lost 7 bases; unmatched junction nucleotides: 15. The CDR3 totals 15 residues. The germline V gene has CDR1 SGHVS and CDR2 FNYEAQ. Sequences were obtained from naive CD4+ T cells from PBMCs. The subset was: CD45RA+ positively selected. This rearrangement joins TRBV7-6 to TRBJ2-7, with 7 bases fitting TRBD2. The clonotype was recovered from a young man in good health. Some clones in this sample may be carry-over from other donors' samples. CDR3 in amino acids: CASSLNLGMGGEQYF. The CDR3 coding sequence is TGTGCCAGCAGTCTAAATTTGGGGATGGGAGGGGAGCAGTACTTC.